This TCR beta chain was retrieved from a study of cytomegalovirus exposure and HLA in healthy donors (TCRdb year 2017). Turning to the overall study: In an earlier analysis of 550 to 750 of the donors, 276 Gb of sequence data and 117 million unique TCR beta sequences from about 190 million T cells were reported. The study combined high-throughput TCR immunosequencing, statistical association of individual TCRs with disease status, and machine learning to predict cytomegalovirus infection status. Typing coverage differed by locus: A, B, C, DRB1 and DQB1 were typed in roughly 620-630 donors, DQA1 in approximately 520, DPA1 in 600 to 610, and DPB1 in approximately 450. The aim of the study was to test whether cataloging public T cell receptors could identify signatures of past pathogen exposure. To study patterns of TCR occurrence, a later analysis re-analyzed previously published TCR beta repertoires from 550 to 800 donors and added high-resolution HLA genotyping. An earlier analysis of some 500 of the donors applied high-throughput TCR beta sequencing to assess whether each TCR beta V gene segment acted as functional or pseudogenic. The genetic ancestry cluster associated with self-reported Caucasian donors included 70% to 85% of the 300 to 450 genotyped donors. The later analysis used no new phenotypic data to find candidate immune exposures, relying instead on TCR beta sequences and their occurrence across donors. Because of strong linkage in the cohort, roughly five DR-DQ haplotypes were treated as single units for association and clustering. About 330 gigabases of sequencing data and 91 million or so unique TCR sequences made up an early release that covered 640 HLA-typed donors. In a later genetic analysis, genome-wide SNP genotypes for about three fifths of the roughly 670 donors were used, and that subset was treated as a discovery cohort. Every repertoire in the discovery cohort had been generated on one and the same sequencing platform. The study used immunosequencing to profile the T cell repertoires of about 670 subjects and linked those repertoires to cytomegalovirus serostatus. Donor age, sex, ethnicity and CMV serostatus were compiled together with the repertoire data. Along with the roughly 670-subject first cohort, a separate validation cohort of 120 different subjects was used. Among 398 genotyped donors of the cohort, an average of roughly 240,000 unique TCR beta nucleotide sequences were sequenced per donor, roughly 18% of them non-productive. HLA typing covered class I and class II loci at four-digit resolution.

In total, 500 to 700 healthy bone marrow donors made up the cohort. At the time of sampling, every cohort member was nominally healthy, though immune exposures that went unrecorded were likely present. CMV serostatus was recorded as positive for about 300 and negative for about 50% of the roughly 670 cohort members, whereas no CMV serostatus was recorded for the donor in question. A peripheral blood sample was collected from each donor, and TCR beta sequencing was performed on peripheral blood mononuclear cells. The Qiagen DNeasy Blood Extraction Kit was used to extract genomic DNA from the blood cell samples. A distance of 24 bases separates the germline ends of V and J, which lose 5 bases and 8 bases respectively. The germline V gene (reference sequence) sets CDR1 to LNHDA and CDR2 to SQIVND. From its cysteine to its phenylalanine, the CDR3 spans 16 amino acids. The entry retains the CDR3 DNA only, 48 bases that are in frame from base 1.

Paper-wide results and their limitations: A cluster of highly shared sequence variants was judged likely to be a technical artifact of the sequencing pipeline. According to the authors, the approach could potentially be generalized to other disease states and immunological phenotypes. The only immune exposure information available for the cohort was CMV serostatus. In a later analysis, the rate of TCR association differed among HLA loci, with DRB1 alleles having the most associated TCRs and HLA-C alleles having the fewest. The earlier analysis of some 560 of the donors excluded fewer than 20 rarely observed V segments, including chromosome 9 orphons, because counts were too low. In a later analysis, HLA-associated TCR beta chains were found to be more clonally expanded and to have lower generation probabilities than equally common non-associated chains. When HLA alleles, especially DR and DQ, strongly co-occurred, TCR associations were difficult to assign to individual alleles. The classifier was reported to diagnose cytomegalovirus status with high specificity and sensitivity in both the original and validation cohorts. Sequencing depth was assumed to be roughly uniform across donors in the presence/absence analyses, though that assumption may not hold. In a later analysis, several top co-occurrence clusters were reported to appear linked to parvovirus B19, influenza, CMV and Epstein-Barr virus. According to a later genetic analysis, donors in an Asian-associated ancestry cluster had fewer N-insertions in productive TCRs than the approximately 630-donor mean. V-gene and J-gene trimming of TCR beta chains was associated with a missense DCLRE1C variant in a later genetic analysis, and the association was replicated in an independent cohort. In the study, roughly 160 TCR beta chains were listed as associated with cytomegalovirus. Most TCR sequences were observed very rarely across donors, whereas some public TCRs were present in many individuals. A later analysis found that most CMV-associated TCR beta chains appeared HLA-restricted, with HLA associations seemingly driven largely by CMV exposure. Some IMGT-functional V segments, including TRBV6-2 and TRBV6-3, could not be told apart with the 87-base-pair reads, so those segments were excluded. In vitro tests confirmed that three of the cytomegalovirus-associated TCR beta chains recognize cytomegalovirus antigens. Correlated functional status among segregating V segments might be attributable to linkage disequilibrium, but an unknown experimental factor could not be ruled out. The cohort was sequenced for TCR beta chains only, and without alpha or paired-chain data the features that could be detected were limited. Specific HLA alleles were associated with 15,000 to 20,000 TCR beta sequences at a false discovery rate of 0.05 in a later analysis. Broadly in line with IMGT annotations, most TCR beta V segments showed up in productive rearrangements about 87% or about 30% of the time in an earlier analysis of 450 to 600 of the donors. A further reported finding was that TCR beta sequences accurately predicted the HLA-A and HLA-B alleles for most subjects in the first cohort. Because HLA typing was unavailable for some donors at each locus, only the typed subset was used in association tests.

About this clone: Its cognate antigen has yet to be identified. It has no much larger one-base neighbor in the sample; base qualities were not kept.

The library was obtained by the immunoSEQ multiplex PCR assay. The multiplex PCR relied on a mix of 60 forward primers for TCR Vbeta segments and 13 reverse primers for TCR Jbeta segments. A multiplex PCR assay on genomic DNA amplified the CDR3 region of rearranged TCR beta genes. On the Illumina HiSeq System, the amplified TCR beta libraries were sequenced as 87-base-pair reads. The authors' pipeline ran thus. Across the roughly 640 repertoires, a later analysis counted approximately 75 million unique TCR beta chains, 8.5 million to 12 million of which were shared by at least two donors. To remove PCR and sequencing errors, raw reads were error-corrected and collapsed into unique sequences using a nearest-neighbor algorithm that merged closely related sequences. CDR3 sequences were aligned to IMGT reference sequences to assign V, D and J gene segments. For a sequence to be retained, a match of at least six nucleotides was required to both a V gene segment and a J gene segment. A rearrangement was called productive if the CDR3 had no stop codons and remained in frame with V and J, and every other rearrangement was called non-productive. Following IMGT convention, CDR3 was defined as the stretch from the second conserved V-encoded cysteine to the conserved J-encoded phenylalanine. Sequences without an unambiguous match to a single V gene segment were excluded from the earlier analysis of over 500 of the donors. An earlier analysis of a few hundred of the donors classified V segments as functional when productive rearrangements were above 56.7% and as segregating when the standard deviation between donors was above 5%. To diagnose cytomegalovirus status from the catalog of TCR beta chain sequences, a statistical classification framework was built. V and J gene assignment, in a later analysis, came from comparing TCR nucleotide sequences with IMGT/GENE-DB human TR gene sequences. The TCRdist pipeline was used in a later analysis to assign CDR3 sequences and most-parsimonious VDJ recombination scenarios. In a later analysis, each TCR beta chain was defined by its CDR3 amino acid sequence together with its V-gene family, and reads without a unique V-gene family were excluded. As a way to deal with suspected cross-contamination and a sequencing artifact, a later analysis dropped 450 to 600 nucleotide sequences that were highly shared and had low generation probability. A later analysis calculated a clonal expansion index for each public chain from normalized within-repertoire ranks of inferred template counts. In a later analysis, generation probabilities were computed with a VDJ recombination model fitted to out-of-frame rearrangements, and the resulting probabilities were checked against IGoR. A later analysis scored TCR-TCR, TCR-HLA and TCR-CMV co-occurrence with hypergeometric tests, applying a repertoire-size bias correction to TCR pairs. False discovery rates were estimated in a later analysis by permuting HLA or CMV assignments 20 times. In a later analysis, co-occurring TCRs were grouped using DBSCAN, and TCRdist sequence similarity was added for clustering within HLA-allele-positive subsets. Repertoires with fewer than 30,000 or more than 120,000 public chains were left out of co-occurrence clustering, as were four to six repertoires with anomalous nucleotide sharing. This is the immuneACCESS table as TCRdb keeps it, with only in-frame sequences that have V and J called. A part of the clones is gone; compared with another copy, unresolved V genes explain less than half, and the rest is unexplained. The V and J calls and clone size come from that table; D and trimming were worked out from the DNA. This sample holds over 95,000 clones; 60% to 80% were observed only once. Of the sample, about 2% is held by the ten largest clones.

The rearranged segments are TRBV19 and TRBJ1-2; the D region possibly corresponds to TRBD1 (6 bases align). The source is a human donor in good health. The sequenced material came from PBMCs. The CDR3 amino acid sequence is: CASSPKRQAGQGGYTF. In nucleotides, the sequence is TGTGCCAGTAGTCCAAAACGACAGGCCGGGCAGGGGGGCTACACCTTC.